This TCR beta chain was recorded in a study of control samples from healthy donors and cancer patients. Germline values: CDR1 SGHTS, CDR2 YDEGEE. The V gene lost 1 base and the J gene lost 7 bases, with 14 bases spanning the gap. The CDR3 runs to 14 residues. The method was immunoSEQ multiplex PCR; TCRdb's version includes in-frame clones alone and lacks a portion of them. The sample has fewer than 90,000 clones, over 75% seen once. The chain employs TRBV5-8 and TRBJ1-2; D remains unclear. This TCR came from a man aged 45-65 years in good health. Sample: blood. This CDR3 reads CASSLNTEPSGYTF. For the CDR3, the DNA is TGTGCCAGCAGCTTGAACACGGAGCCTAGTGGCTACACCTTC. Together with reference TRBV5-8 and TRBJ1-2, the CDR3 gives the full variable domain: EAGVTQSPTHLIKTRGQQATLRCSPISGHTSVYWYQQALGLGLQFLLWYDEGEERNRGNFPPRFSGRQFPNYSSELNVNALELEDSALYLCASSLNTEPSGYTFGSGTRLTVV.